The sequence of this TCR beta chain was determined in a study of blood T cell repertoires in COVID-19. Study overall: From T cells, B-cell-depleted T cells, or PBMCs came the material, which was cDNA or gDNA.

Losses at the gene ends were 10 bases for V and 3 bases for J; bases not matched to a gene: 17. Germline-derived CDR1 and CDR2 are LNHDA and SQIVND (reference sequence). The CDR3 covers 16 residues. Original processing notes: From reference gene primer amplification, estimates of nucleated cell counts were derived. Sequencing used immunoSEQ multiplex PCR; TCRdb keeps in-frame clones, though not all of them. The DNA was the basis for D and trimming; V, J and clone size are from that table. Of about 360,000 clones in the sample, 70% to 90% are singletons; the top ten hold roughly 3.1%. The chain recombines TRBV19 with TRBJ2-7; 8 bases fit TRBD1. The TCR sequence derives from a human donor in a cohort sampled during active COVID-19. The material sequenced was peripheral blood. The CDR3 DNA reads as TGTGCCACCACCCCAGGGGGCGCGAGTGGGGACTACGAGCAGTACTTC. Protein sequence: CATTPGGASGDYEQYF.